A single sample gave rise to the 22 T cell receptor beta chains below, sequenced in a study of T-cell memory formation after mild COVID-19. One entry per CDR3 protein, called by TCRdb with MiXCR from the 5' RACE reads. This table has about 130,000 distinct CDR3 sequences, more than 15% appearing once. The sequencing input was PBMCs or a T cell subset sorted from them (not recorded which). The receptor set was obtained from a man aged 18-30 years who had mild COVID-19 (a few samples of this study predate the infection). Cell type and time point are not known.

A few counts support this clonotype. The chain carries TRBV12-5 and TRBJ1-2; D not resolved. Trimming pared 5 bases from V and 8 bases from J, leaving 18 bases between. CDR3 length equals 14 residues. Looked up from germline, CDR1 is LGHNT and CDR2 is FRNRAP. Here the CDR3 DNA reads TGTGCTAGTGGTGGCGGGGTCCTGAGCGCCGGCTACACCTTC. The encoded protein is CASGGGVLSAGYTF.

This clonotype appeared a few times. The chain couples TRBV7-8 to TRBJ2-2, with 10 bases aligning to TRBD2. CDR1 and CDR2 from the germline V gene are SGHVS and FQNEAQ. The V segment lost 6 bases and the J segment 8 bases; nucleotides outside the gene matches: 9. This CDR3 has 15 residues. The chain's CDR3 is CASRERGGPRGELFF. CDR3 nucleotides: TGTGCCAGCAGAGAGCGGGGGGGCCCAAGGGGGGAGCTGTTTTTT.

The chain links TRBV5-6 to TRBJ2-3; TRBD2 matches at 10 bases. This CDR3 has 17 amino acids. Germline V lookup: CDR1 SGHDT, CDR2 YYEEEE. After removal of 1 base from V and 0 bases from J, the junction contained 5 bases not matched to a gene. This CDR3 reads CASSLRPSGGSTDTQYF. The CDR3 DNA is TGTGCCAGCAGCTTGCGTCCTAGCGGGGGTAGCACAGATACGCAGTATTTT.

The rearrangement joins TRBV20-1 to TRBJ1-5; 7 bases agree with TRBD1. CDR3 size: 15 residues. CDR1 and CDR2 (germline): DFQATT, SNEGSKA (reference sequence). V trimming: 0 bases; J trimming: 12 bases; junction bases outside the gene matches: 14. The CDR3 DNA sequence: TGCAGTGCTAGAGATTTTGCGACAGGGATGGGGAGCCAGCATTTT. This codes for CSARDFATGMGSQHF.

CDR3: CASSPDRDAFF. The CDR3 DNA reads TGTGCCAGCAGCCCGGACAGGGACGCTTTCTTT. The chain is built from TRBV7-9 and TRBJ1-1, with TRBD1 identical over 8 bases. The CDR3 sequence is 11 residues long. J lost 11 bases, V lost 5 bases, and 4 bases had no gene match. The germline gives CDR1 SEHNR, CDR2 FQNEAQ (reference sequence).

This clonotype was picked up a small number of times. V and J are TRBV7-9 and TRBJ2-5; possibly TRBD2 for D (5 bases). CDR3 length: 14 amino acids. The germline gives CDR1 SEHNR, CDR2 FQNEAQ (reference sequence). The germline V and J ends were trimmed by 3 bases and 3 bases, with 11 bases remaining between them. This CDR3 is CASSFSGIKETQYF. The CDR3, as DNA: TGTGCCAGCAGCTTTTCGGGGATCAAAGAGACCCAGTACTTC.

The rearrangement joins TRBV24-1 to TRBJ2-7; the D gene is possibly TRBD1 (6 bases). There are 17 residues in the CDR3. Germline V gene sequence: CDR1 KGHDR, CDR2 SFDVKD. Trimming pared 0 bases from V and 3 bases from J, leaving 17 bases between. CDR3 residues: CATSDLSENRDGYEQYV. CDR3 in DNA: TGTGCCACCAGTGATTTGTCTGAGAACAGGGACGGCTACGAGCAGTACGTC.

This clonotype was counted a few times. The rearrangement links TRBV6-2 or TRBV6-3 to TRBJ2-2; TRBD1 is a possible D gene (5 bases). V was shortened by 5 bases and J by 4 bases, with 8 bases between the two germline ends. CDR3 length: 13 residues. CDR1 and CDR2 from the germline V gene are MNHEY and SVGEGT. The CDR3 here is CASSQQVTGELFF. CDR3 coding DNA: TGTGCCAGCAGTCAACAGGTCACCGGGGAGCTGTTTTTT.

The chain links TRBV7-3 to TRBJ2-3; 14 bases align to TRBD2. CDR1 and CDR2 from the germline V gene are SGHTA and FQGTGA. This CDR3 has 16 amino acids. Losses at the gene ends were 3 bases for V and 1 base for J; bases not matched to a gene: 0. In nucleotides, the CDR3 is TGTGCCAGCAGCTTGACTAGCGGGAGGGGCACAGATACGCAGTATTTT. Amino acids: CASSLTSGRGTDTQYF. Full variable domain (remainder filled in from reference TRBV7-3 and TRBJ2-3): GAGVSQTPSNKVTEKGKYVELRCDPISGHTALYWYRQSLGQGPEFLIYFQGTGAADDSGLPNDRFFAVRPEGSVSTLKIQRTERGDSAVYLCASSLTSGRGTDTQYFGPGTRLTVL.

The J gene is TRBJ2-5, the V gene TRBV7-2; D is ambiguous. There are 12 residues in the CDR3. The germline CDR1 and CDR2 sequences are SGHTA and FQGNSA. V lost 0 bases and J lost 5, with 4 bases in between. DNA for the CDR3: TGTGCCAGCAGCTTAGCGCGGGAGACCCAGTACTTC. Residues: CASSLARETQYF.

This clonotype was detected only a few times. The CDR3 sequence: CASSDGLWVHWTQYF. The CDR3 DNA sequence: TGTGCCAGCAGTGATGGGCTCTGGGTCCATTGGACCCAGTACTTC. The rearrangement uses TRBV6-1 and TRBJ2-5, with D unresolved. This CDR3 is built from 15 residues. Germline V CDR1 and CDR2: MNHNS, SASEGT. Trimming pared 3 bases from V and 7 bases from J, leaving 18 bases between.

The CDR3 DNA is TGCGCCAGCAGCCAAGCTCGACAGGGGATGGGTAATTCACCCCTCCACTTT. Amino acids: CASSQARQGMGNSPLHF. The J gene is TRBJ1-6, the V gene TRBV4-1, with 8 bases lining up with TRBD1. The V gene's germline CDR1 is MGHRA and CDR2 YSYEKL. The CDR3 has 17 amino acids. V was clipped by 1 base and J by 6 bases; unmatched bases: 8.

The V gene is TRBV3-1, the J gene TRBJ2-2; D is ambiguous. Germline V gene lookup returns CDR1 LGHDT and CDR2 YNNKEL (reference sequence). CDR3 length: 15 residues. V lost 3 bases and J lost 2, with 10 bases in between. The CDR3 spells CASSHSSANTGELFF. DNA for the CDR3: TGTGCCAGCAGCCACTCCTCGGCCAACACCGGGGAGCTGTTTTTT.

This clonotype was seen a few times. The rearrangement uses TRBV12-3 or TRBV12-4 and TRBJ2-2; D is ambiguous. V dropped 1 base and J dropped 5 bases, with 8 bases sitting between them. This CDR3 has 14 amino acids. CDR3: CASSLVRSTGELFF. DNA for the CDR3: TGTGCCAGCAGTTTAGTACGGTCTACCGGGGAGCTGTTTTTT.

This clonotype was recorded many times. The chain has TRBV5-1 and TRBJ1-1; D call uncertain. Germline lookup yields CDR1 SGHRS and CDR2 YFSETQ. The germline V and J ends were trimmed by 1 base and 3 bases, with 7 bases remaining between them. The CDR3 spans 13 residues. CDR3 in amino acids: CASSLKLDTEAFF. Written as DNA, the CDR3 is TGCGCCAGCAGCTTGAAGTTAGACACTGAAGCTTTCTTT.

This clonotype occurred a few times. The rearrangement joins TRBV20-1 to TRBJ2-2; D remains ambiguous. The V end lost 0 bases, the J end lost 7 bases, and 6 bases lay between the germline ends. The CDR3 runs to 12 residues. CDR1 is DFQATT, CDR2 SNEGSKA, per germline (reference sequence). This chain's CDR3 is CSAREGFGELFF. In DNA form, the CDR3 reads TGCAGTGCTAGAGAGGGGTTCGGGGAGCTGTTTTTT.

This chain links TRBV27 with TRBJ2-1, with 11 bases matching TRBD1. The CDR3 extends over 14 amino acids. V lost 6 bases to trimming and J lost 8 bases; unmatched junction nucleotides: 6. The V gene's germline CDR1 is MNHEY and CDR2 SMNVEV (reference sequence). The CDR3 is CASRGTGGVHEQFF. DNA for the CDR3: TGTGCCAGCAGAGGGACAGGGGGTGTTCATGAGCAGTTCTTC.

V and J are TRBV5-1 and TRBJ2-3; D unclear. The V end was cut by 1 base, the J end by 0 bases, with 12 bases between. Germline V gene sequence: CDR1 SGHRS, CDR2 YFSETQ. The CDR3 contains 16 residues. CDR3 sequence reads: CASSLSVIGSTDTQYF. As DNA, the CDR3 is TGCGCCAGCAGCTTGTCGGTAATTGGGAGCACAGATACGCAGTATTTT.

A few counts support this clonotype. An end of the junction differs from the germline gene, which may be a read error. The chain employs TRBV7-3 and TRBJ1-2, with 7 bases matching TRBD1. This CDR3 spans 12 amino acids. Germline CDR1 SGHTA, CDR2 FQGTGA. The CDR3: CASSIPGQPQFF. The CDR3 DNA sequence: TGTGCCAGCAGCATTCCGGGACAGCCCCAATTCTTC. Full variable domain (rest looked up from reference TRBV7-3 and TRBJ1-2): GAGVSQTPSNKVTEKGKYVELRCDPISGHTALYWYRQSLGQGPEFLIYFQGTGAADDSGLPNDRFFAVRPEGSVSTLKIQRTERGDSAVYLCASSIPGQPQFFGSGTRLTVV.

The table lists this clonotype with a few counts. The J gene is TRBJ2-7, the V gene TRBV11-1; D possibly corresponds to TRBD1 (6 bases). Germline values: CDR1 SGHAT, CDR2 FQDESV (reference sequence). V was trimmed by 1 base and J by 4 bases, leaving 14 bases between them. CDR3 size: 15 residues. CDR3 protein: CASSLDPQGGYEQYF. In DNA, the CDR3 is TGTGCCAGCAGCTTAGACCCACAGGGCGGGTACGAGCAGTACTTC.

This clonotype was detected only a few times. The rearrangement uses TRBV6-5 and TRBJ2-7; 8 nucleotides align to TRBD1. J lost 0 bases, V lost 5 bases, and 9 bases had no gene match. Germline V lookup: CDR1 MNHEY, CDR2 SVGAGI. The CDR3 contains 16 residues. The CDR3 bases are TGTGCCAGCAGTCCCCCCAGGGGGCGGTCCTCCTACGAGCAGTACTTC. This gives the protein CASSPPRGRSSYEQYF.

This clonotype was observed a few times. The V and J genes are TRBV4-2 and TRBJ2-7; D is unclear. Germline CDR1 reads LGHNA; CDR2 reads YNFKEQ. This CDR3 has 11 amino acids. The V end lost 3 bases, the J end lost 6 bases, and 6 bases lay between the germline ends. DNA of the CDR3: TGTGCCAGCAGCCACGGCCGCGAGCAGTACTTC. Translated: CASSHGREQYF.